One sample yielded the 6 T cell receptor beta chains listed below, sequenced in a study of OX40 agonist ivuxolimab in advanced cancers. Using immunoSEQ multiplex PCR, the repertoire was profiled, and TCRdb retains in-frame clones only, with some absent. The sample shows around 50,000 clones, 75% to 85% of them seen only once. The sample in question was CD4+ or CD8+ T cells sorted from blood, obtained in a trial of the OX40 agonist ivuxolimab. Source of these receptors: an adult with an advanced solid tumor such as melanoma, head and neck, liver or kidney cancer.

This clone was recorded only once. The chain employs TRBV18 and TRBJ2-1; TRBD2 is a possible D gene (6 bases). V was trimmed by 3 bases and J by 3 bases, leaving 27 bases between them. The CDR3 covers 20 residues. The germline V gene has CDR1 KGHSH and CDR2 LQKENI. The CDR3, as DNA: TGTGCCAGCTCACCGACGAGGCAGCGGGCGACTAGAGAGAACTACAATGAGCAGTTCTTC. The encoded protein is CASSPTRQRATRENYNEQFF. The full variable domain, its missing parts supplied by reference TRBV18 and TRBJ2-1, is NAGVMQNPRHLVRRRGQEARLRCSPMKGHSHVYWYRQLPEEGLKFMVYLQKENIIDESGMPKERFSAEFPKEGPSILRIQQVVRGDSAAYFCASSPTRQRATRENYNEQFFGPGTRLTVL.

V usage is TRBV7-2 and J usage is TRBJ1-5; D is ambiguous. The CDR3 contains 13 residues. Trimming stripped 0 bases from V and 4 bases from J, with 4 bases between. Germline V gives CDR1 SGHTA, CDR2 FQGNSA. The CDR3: CASSLARNQPQHF. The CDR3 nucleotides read TGTGCCAGCAGCTTAGCGAGAAATCAGCCCCAGCATTTT.

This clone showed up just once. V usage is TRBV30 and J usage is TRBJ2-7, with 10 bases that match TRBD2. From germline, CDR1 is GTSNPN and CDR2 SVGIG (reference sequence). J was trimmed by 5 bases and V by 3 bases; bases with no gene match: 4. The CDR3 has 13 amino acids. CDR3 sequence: CAWRLAGVNEQYF. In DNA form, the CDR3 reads TGTGCCTGGAGGCTAGCGGGAGTCAACGAGCAGTACTTC.

CDR3: CASSQSAGLVGTNEQFF. As DNA, the CDR3 is TGTGCCAGCAGCCAATCCGCCGGGCTAGTCGGGACAAATGAGCAGTTCTTC. This rearrangement joins TRBV4-2 to TRBJ2-1, with D perhaps TRBD1 (6 bases). V lost 2 bases, J lost 7 bases, and 21 bases lay in between. Germline loops: CDR1 LGHNA, CDR2 YNFKEQ. The CDR3 has 17 amino acids.

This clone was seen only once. Here the CDR3 DNA reads TGTGCCAGCAGCTTGGAGACAGGGAAACCCATAGCCAAAAACATTCAGTACTTC. It yields the protein CASSLETGKPIAKNIQYF. This rearrangement joins TRBV7-2 to TRBJ2-4; 7 bases line up with TRBD1. Germline lookup yields CDR1 SGHTA and CDR2 FQGNSA. V gave up 3 bases and J gave up 0 bases; unmatched junction bases: 11. The CDR3 runs 18 residues.

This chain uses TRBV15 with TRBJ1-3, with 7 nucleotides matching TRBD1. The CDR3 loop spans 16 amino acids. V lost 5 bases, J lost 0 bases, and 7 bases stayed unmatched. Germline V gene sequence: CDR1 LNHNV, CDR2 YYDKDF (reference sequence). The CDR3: CATSARQGLSGNTIYF. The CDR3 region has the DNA TGTGCCACCAGCGCCCGACAGGGACTCTCTGGAAACACCATATATTTT. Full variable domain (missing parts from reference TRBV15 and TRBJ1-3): DAMVIQNPRYQVTQFGKPVTLSCSQTLNHNVMYWYQQKSSQAPKLLFHYYDKDFNNEADTPDNFQSRRPNTSFCFLDIRSPGLGDTAMYLCATSARQGLSGNTIYFGEGSWLTVV.